This T cell receptor (beta chain) is from a study of Tregs in tolerant kidney transplant recipients. Whole-study findings and limits: The small number of patients limits these findings pending further validation. No direct test of biological reproducibility was done here. Tregs expanded with activated donor B cells seemed most donor-specific.

V was clipped by 4 bases and J by 1 base, with 12 bases between them. Germline CDR1 is SGHRS and CDR2 is YFSETQ. The CDR3 extends over 14 amino acids. The data were produced by immunoSEQ multiplex PCR, yet TCRdb's version contains in-frame clones alone and is incomplete. The sample includes over 60,000 clones, 84% of them seen just once. This clone occurred once. The antigen is unknown. Unstimulated Tregs (CD4+CD25+CD127-) and CD4+CD25- non-Tregs were sorted from PBMCs. This chain joins TRBV5-1 and TRBJ2-7; a weak D match, TRBD1 (6 bases). The sequencing sample was made of CD4+ T cells from blood. This receptor was identified in a human donor in good health. The CDR3 DNA is TGCGCCAGCAGCATCAGGGGAAATTCCTACGAGCAGTACTTC. Its translation: CASSIRGNSYEQYF.